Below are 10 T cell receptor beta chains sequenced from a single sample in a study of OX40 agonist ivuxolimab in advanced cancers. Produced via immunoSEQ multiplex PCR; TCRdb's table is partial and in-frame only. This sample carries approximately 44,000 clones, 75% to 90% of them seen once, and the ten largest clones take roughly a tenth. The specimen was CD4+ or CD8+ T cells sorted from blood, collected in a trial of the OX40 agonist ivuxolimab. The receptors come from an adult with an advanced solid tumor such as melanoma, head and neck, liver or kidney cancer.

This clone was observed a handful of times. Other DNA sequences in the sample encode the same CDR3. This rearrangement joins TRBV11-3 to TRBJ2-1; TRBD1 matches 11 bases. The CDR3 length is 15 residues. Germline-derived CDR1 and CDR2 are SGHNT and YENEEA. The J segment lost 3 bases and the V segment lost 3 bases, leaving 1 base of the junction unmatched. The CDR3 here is CASSLGQGVYNEQFF. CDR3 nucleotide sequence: TGTGCCAGCAGCTTGGGACAGGGGGTCTACAATGAGCAGTTCTTC.

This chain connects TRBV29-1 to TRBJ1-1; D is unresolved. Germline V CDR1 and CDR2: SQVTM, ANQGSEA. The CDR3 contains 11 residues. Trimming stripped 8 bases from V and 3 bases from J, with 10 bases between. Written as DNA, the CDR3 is TGCAGCACCCGGACGGACACTGAAGCTTTCTTT. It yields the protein CSTRTDTEAFF.

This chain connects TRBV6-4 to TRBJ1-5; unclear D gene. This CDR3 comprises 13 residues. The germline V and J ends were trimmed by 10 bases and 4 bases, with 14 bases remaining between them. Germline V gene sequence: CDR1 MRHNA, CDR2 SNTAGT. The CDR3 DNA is TGTGCCACCGGTTATAGGAGTAATCAGCCCCAGCATTTT. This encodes CATGYRSNQPQHF.

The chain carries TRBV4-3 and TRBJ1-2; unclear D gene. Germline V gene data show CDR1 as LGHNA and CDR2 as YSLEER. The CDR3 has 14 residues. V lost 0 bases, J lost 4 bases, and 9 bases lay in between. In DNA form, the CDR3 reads TGCGCCAGCAGCCAAGATAAGCCCCTCTATGGCTACACCTTC. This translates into CASSQDKPLYGYTF.

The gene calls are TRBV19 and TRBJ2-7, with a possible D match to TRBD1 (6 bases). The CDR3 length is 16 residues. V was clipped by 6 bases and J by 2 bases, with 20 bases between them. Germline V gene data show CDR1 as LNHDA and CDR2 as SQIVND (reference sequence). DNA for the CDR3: TGTGCCAGTAGCCTCTCCTACAGGGTGGGGACCTACGAGCAGTACTTC. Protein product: CASSLSYRVGTYEQYF. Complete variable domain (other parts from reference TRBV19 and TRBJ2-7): DGGITQSPKYLFRKEGQNVTLSCEQNLNHDAMYWYRQDPGQGLRLIYYSQIVNDFQKGDIAEGYSVSREKKESFPLTVTSAQKNPTAFYLCASSLSYRVGTYEQYFGPGTRLTVT.

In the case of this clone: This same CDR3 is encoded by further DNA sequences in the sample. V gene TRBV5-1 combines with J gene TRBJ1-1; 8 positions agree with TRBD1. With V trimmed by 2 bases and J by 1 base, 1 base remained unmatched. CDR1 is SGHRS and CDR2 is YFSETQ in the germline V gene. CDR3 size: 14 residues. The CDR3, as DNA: TGCGCCAGCAGCTTACAGGGGGGGAACACTGAAGCTTTCTTT. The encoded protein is CASSLQGGNTEAFF.

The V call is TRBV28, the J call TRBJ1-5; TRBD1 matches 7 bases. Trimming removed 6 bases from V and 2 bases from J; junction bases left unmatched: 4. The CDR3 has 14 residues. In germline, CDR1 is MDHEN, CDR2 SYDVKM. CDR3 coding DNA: TGTGCCAGCAGCACCGGGACAGGCAATCAGCCCCAGCATTTT. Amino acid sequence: CASSTGTGNQPQHF.

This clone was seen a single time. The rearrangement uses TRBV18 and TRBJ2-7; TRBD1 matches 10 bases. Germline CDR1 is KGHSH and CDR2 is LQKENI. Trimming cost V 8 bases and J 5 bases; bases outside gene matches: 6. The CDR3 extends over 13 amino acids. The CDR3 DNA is TGTGCCAGCACCCGACAGGGGGCAAACGAGCAGTACTTC. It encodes CASTRQGANEQYF. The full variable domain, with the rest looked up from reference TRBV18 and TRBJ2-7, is NAGVMQNPRHLVRRRGQEARLRCSPMKGHSHVYWYRQLPEEGLKFMVYLQKENIIDESGMPKERFSAEFPKEGPSILRIQQVVRGDSAAYFCASTRQGANEQYFGPGTRLTVT.

CDR3 nucleotides: TGTGCCAGCTCACAGGCAGGGGTGGGTGAAGCTTTCTTT. Translated, it gives CASSQAGVGEAFF. This chain connects TRBV18 to TRBJ1-1; D perhaps matches TRBD1 (6 bases). From germline, CDR1 is KGHSH and CDR2 LQKENI. With 4 bases removed from V and 7 bases from J, the gap between germline ends came to 13 bases. This CDR3 has 13 residues.

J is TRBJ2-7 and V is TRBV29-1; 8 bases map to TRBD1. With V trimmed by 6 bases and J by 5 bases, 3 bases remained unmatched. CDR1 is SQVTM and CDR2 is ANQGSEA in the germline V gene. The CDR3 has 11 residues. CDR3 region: CSVGQGNEQYF. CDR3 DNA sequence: TGCAGCGTAGGACAGGGAAACGAGCAGTACTTC.